The clone carrying this T cell receptor beta chain occurred a few times. Germline loops: CDR1 MNHEY, CDR2 SVGEGT. V lost 1 base to trimming and J lost 1 base, with 10 bases between them. There are 15 residues in the CDR3. This entry is derived from a study of blood T cell repertoires in COVID-19. Study summary: Whether acute or convalescent, the COVID-19 samples came from the United States, Italy and Spain. T cells, B-cell-depleted T cells, or PBMCs provided the cDNA or gDNA that served as material.

Under the authors' procedure: By means of reference gene primer amplification, nucleated cell counts were estimated. The protocol was immunoSEQ multiplex PCR, while the TCRdb copy is restricted to in-frame clones and leaves out a portion. V, J and clone size derive from that table, while D and trimming were established from the DNA sequence. The repertoire holds around 50,000 clones, with around 76% as singletons. This TCR derives from a woman aged 55-69 years with acute or convalescent COVID-19. The rearrangement joins TRBV6-2 or TRBV6-3 to TRBJ1-1; unclear D gene. The sample consisted of peripheral blood. CDR3 protein: CASSYYGLRNTEAFF. DNA for the CDR3: TGTGCCAGCAGTTACTACGGACTTAGGAACACTGAAGCTTTCTTT.